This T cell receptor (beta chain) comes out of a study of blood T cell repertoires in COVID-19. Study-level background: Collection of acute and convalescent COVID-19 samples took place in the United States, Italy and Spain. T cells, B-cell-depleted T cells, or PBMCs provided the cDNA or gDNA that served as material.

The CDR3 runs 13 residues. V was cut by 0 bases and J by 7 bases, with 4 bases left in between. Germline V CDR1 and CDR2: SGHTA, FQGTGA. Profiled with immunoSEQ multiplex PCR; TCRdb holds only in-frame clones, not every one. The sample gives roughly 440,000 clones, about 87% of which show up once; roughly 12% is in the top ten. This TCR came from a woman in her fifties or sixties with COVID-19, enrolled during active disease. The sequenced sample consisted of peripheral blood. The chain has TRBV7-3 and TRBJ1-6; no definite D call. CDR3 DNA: TGTGCCAGCAGCTTAACACAGAATTCACCCCTCCACTTT. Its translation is CASSLTQNSPLHF.